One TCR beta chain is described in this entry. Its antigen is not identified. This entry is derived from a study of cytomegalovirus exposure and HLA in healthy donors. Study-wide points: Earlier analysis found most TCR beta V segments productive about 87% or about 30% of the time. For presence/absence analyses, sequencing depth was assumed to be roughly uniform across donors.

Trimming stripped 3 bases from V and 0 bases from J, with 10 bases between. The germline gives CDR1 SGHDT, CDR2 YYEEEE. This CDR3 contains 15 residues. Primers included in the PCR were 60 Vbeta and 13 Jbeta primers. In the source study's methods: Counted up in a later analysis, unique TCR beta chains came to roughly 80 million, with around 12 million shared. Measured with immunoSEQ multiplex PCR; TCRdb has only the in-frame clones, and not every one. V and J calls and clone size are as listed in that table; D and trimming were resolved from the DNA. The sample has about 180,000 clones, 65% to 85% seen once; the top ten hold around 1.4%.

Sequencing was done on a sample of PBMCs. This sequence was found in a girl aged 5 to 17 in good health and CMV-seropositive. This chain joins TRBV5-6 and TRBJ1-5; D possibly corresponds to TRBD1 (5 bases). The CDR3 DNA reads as TGTGCCAGCAGCTCCTATGGGGCTAGCAATCAGCCCCAGCATTTT. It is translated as CASSSYGASNQPQHF.